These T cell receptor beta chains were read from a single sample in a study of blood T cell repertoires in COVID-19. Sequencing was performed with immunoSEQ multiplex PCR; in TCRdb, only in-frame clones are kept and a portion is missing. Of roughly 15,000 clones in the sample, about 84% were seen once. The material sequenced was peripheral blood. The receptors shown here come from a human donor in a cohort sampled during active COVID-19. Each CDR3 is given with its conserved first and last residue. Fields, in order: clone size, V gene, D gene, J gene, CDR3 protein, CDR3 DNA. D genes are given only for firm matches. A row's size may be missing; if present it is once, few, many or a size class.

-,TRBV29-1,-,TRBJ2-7,CSALAQDDYYEQYF,TGCAGCGCCTTGGCTCAGGACGACTACTACGAGCAGTACTTC
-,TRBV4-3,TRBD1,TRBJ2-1,CASSQDGIGDRAGEQFF,TGCGCCAGCAGCCAAGATGGGATCGGGGACAGGGCCGGTGAGCAGTTCTTC
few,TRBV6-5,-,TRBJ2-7,CAGGAGTAYEQYF,TGTGCCGGAGGGGCAGGGACGGCCTACGAGCAGTACTTC
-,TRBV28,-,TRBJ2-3,CASSSSGTRLSTDTQYF,TGTGCCAGCAGTTCTTCCGGGACTCGACTGAGCACAGATACGCAGTATTTT
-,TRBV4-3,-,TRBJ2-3,CASSQETGDGPRTPSTDTQYF,TGCGCCAGCAGCCAAGAAACGGGAGACGGTCCACGGACCCCTAGCACAGATACGCAGTATTTT
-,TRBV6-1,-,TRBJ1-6,CASSEWTDYNSPLHF,TGTGCCAGCAGTGAATGGACAGACTATAATTCACCCCTCCACTTT
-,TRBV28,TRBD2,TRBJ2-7,CASSLSWRESSYEQYF,TGTGCCAGCAGCTTAAGCTGGCGGGAGAGCTCCTACGAGCAGTACTTC
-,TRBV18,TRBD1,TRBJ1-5,CASSPETGQPQHF,TGTGCCAGCTCACCAGAGACAGGGCAGCCCCAGCATTTT
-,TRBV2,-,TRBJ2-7,CASTRDTDSYEQYF,TGTGCCAGCACCCGGGACACTGACTCCTACGAGCAGTACTTC
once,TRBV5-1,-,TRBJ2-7,CASSRARDEQYF,TGCGCCAGCAGCCGGGCCAGGGACGAGCAGTACTTC
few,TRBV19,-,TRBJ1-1,CASSFPTGGPEAFF,TGTGCCAGTAGTTTCCCGACCGGGGGGCCTGAAGCTTTCTTT
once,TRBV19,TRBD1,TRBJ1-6,CASSMDRGSSPLHF,TGTGCCAGTAGTATGGACAGGGGCAGTTCACCCCTCCACTTT
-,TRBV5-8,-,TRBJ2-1,CASSFTGIYNEQFF,TGTGCCAGCAGCTTCACGGGGATTTACAATGAGCAGTTCTTC
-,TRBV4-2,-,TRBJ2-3,CASSQATGPGRDTQYF,TGTGCCAGCAGCCAAGCCACAGGGCCGGGGAGAGATACGCAGTATTTT
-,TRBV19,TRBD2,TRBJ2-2,CASNFGVAGLTGELFF,TGTGCCAGTAACTTCGGGGTAGCGGGATTGACCGGGGAGCTGTTTTTT
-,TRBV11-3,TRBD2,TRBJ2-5,CASSSNGGEGTQYF,TGTGCCAGCAGCTCAAACGGAGGGGAGGGGACCCAGTACTTC
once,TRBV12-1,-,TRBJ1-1,CASSFKQELTEAFF,TGTGCCAGCAGCTTTAAACAGGAACTCACTGAAGCTTTCTTT
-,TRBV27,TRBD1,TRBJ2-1,CASTRGTGGYNEQFF,TGTGCCAGCACCCGGGGGACAGGGGGCTACAATGAGCAGTTCTTC
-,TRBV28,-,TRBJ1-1,CASSSGGTGTEAFF,TGTGCCAGCAGTTCTGGGGGGACGGGCACTGAAGCTTTCTTT
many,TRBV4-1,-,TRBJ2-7,CASSQRGDEQYF,TGCGCCAGCAGCCAACGGGGTGACGAGCAGTACTTC
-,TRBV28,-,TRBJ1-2,CASTSARGLHSPDYGYTF,TGTGCCAGCACCTCTGCTCGGGGGTTACACTCCCCTGACTATGGCTACACCTTC
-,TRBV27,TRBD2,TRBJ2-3,CASIKAGNTDTQYF,TGTGCCAGTATTAAAGCGGGAAACACAGATACGCAGTATTTT
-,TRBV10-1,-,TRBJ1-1,CASRDTLFTEAFF,TGCGCCAGCCGGGACACATTATTCACTGAAGCTTTCTTT
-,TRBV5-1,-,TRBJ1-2,CASSGTGVGGYTF,TGCGCCAGCAGCGGCACCGGAGTAGGTGGCTACACCTTC
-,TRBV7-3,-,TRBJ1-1,CASMLDTEAFF,TGTGCCAGCATGTTAGACACTGAAGCTTTCTTT
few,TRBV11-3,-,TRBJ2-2,CASSLEIAGELFF,TGTGCCAGCAGCTTAGAAATAGCCGGGGAGCTGTTTTTT
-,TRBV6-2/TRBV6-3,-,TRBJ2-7,CASSYQGYEQYF,TGTGCCAGCAGTTATCAGGGTTACGAGCAGTACTTC
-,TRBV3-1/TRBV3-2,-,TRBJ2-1,CASSQQAFEQFF,TGTGCCAGCAGCCAACAGGCGTTTGAGCAGTTCTTC
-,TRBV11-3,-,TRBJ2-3,CASRRGQPTDTQYF,TGTGCCAGCAGGAGAGGACAGCCCACAGATACGCAGTATTTT
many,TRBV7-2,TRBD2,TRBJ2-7,CASSTLAAAGLSYEQYF,TGTGCCAGCAGCACCCTAGCGGCCGCGGGGCTCTCCTACGAGCAGTACTTC
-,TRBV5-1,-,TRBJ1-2,CASRVGQGPSGGYTF,TGCGCCAGCAGGGTGGGACAAGGTCCGTCTGGTGGCTACACCTTC
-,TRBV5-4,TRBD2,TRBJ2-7,CASSTPGLAGGGEQYF,TGTGCCAGCAGCACGCCGGGACTAGCGGGAGGTGGGGAGCAGTACTTC
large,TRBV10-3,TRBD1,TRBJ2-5,CAISSGTGVQETQYF,TGTGCCATCAGTTCCGGGACAGGGGTCCAAGAGACCCAGTACTTC
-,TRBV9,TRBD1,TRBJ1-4,CASSVGTARTNEKLFF,TGTGCCAGCAGCGTTGGGACAGCCCGAACTAATGAAAAACTGTTTTTT
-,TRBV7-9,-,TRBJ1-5,CASSSPTGGSNQPQHF,TGTGCCAGCAGCTCTCCAACCGGGGGGAGCAATCAGCCCCAGCATTTT
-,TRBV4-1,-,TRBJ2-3,CASSQDGDTQYF,TGCGCCAGCAGCCAAGACGGAGATACGCAGTATTTT
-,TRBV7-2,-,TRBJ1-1,CASSKTGLDTEAFF,TGTGCCAGCAGCAAGACAGGTTTGGACACTGAAGCTTTCTTT
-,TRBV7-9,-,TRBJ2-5,CASSRLVLEGETQYF,TGTGCCAGCAGCCGTTTGGTACTGGAGGGGGAGACCCAGTACTTC
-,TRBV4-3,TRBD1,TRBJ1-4,CASSLDRGNEKLFF,TGCGCCAGCAGCCTAGACAGGGGAAATGAAAAACTGTTTTTT
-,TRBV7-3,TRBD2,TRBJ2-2,CASSLAGGPGELFF,TGTGCCAGCAGCTTAGCGGGAGGGCCCGGGGAGCTGTTTTTT
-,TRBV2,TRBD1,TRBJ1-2,CASRLTGGIYGYTF,TGTGCCAGCAGGTTGACAGGGGGTATCTATGGCTACACCTTC
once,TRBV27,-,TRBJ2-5,CASSPQGIQETQYF,TGTGCCAGCAGCCCCCAGGGTATCCAAGAGACCCAGTACTTC
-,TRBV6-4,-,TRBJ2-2,CASSETVPGELFF,TGTGCCAGCAGTGAGACTGTCCCCGGGGAGCTGTTTTTT
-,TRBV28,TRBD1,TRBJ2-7,CATSGGYEQYF,TGTGCCACCTCAGGGGGCTACGAGCAGTACTTC
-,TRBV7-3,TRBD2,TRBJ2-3,CASSSSGQTDTQYF,TGTGCCAGCAGCTCTAGCGGGCAGACAGATACGCAGTATTTT